This record looks at one TCR beta chain sequence and its context. This specimen comes from a study of T cell responses to AZD1222 COVID-19 vaccine. Assay used: immunoSEQ multiplex PCR; TCRdb lists only in-frame clones, some missing. Found here are 200,000 to 300,000 clones, approximately 93% of them singletons; the top ten hold around 0.58%. The CDR3 has 14 residues. Germline V gene data show CDR1 as KGHSH and CDR2 as LQKENI. Trimming stripped 3 bases from V and 9 bases from J, with 15 bases between. The sequence derives from an adult in good health. The rearrangement uses TRBV18 and TRBJ1-5; no clear D. This sample comprised peripheral blood, obtained on day 0 of AZD1222 vaccination. CDR3 sequence reads: CASSPRSTRPPQHF. Here the CDR3 DNA reads TGTGCCAGCTCACCCCGAAGCACCAGGCCGCCCCAGCATTTT.